This TCR beta chain is drawn from a study of shared clonotypes between healthy human individuals. Per germline, CDR1 KGHSH and CDR2 LQKENI. The CDR3 loop spans 15 amino acids. The V gene end was trimmed by 3 bases and the J gene end by 3 bases; junction bases not matched to a gene: 6. TCRdb keeps only in-frame clones here, not all; method: immunoSEQ multiplex PCR. Among 550,000 to 700,000 clones listed, 73% were seen once. This TCR was sampled from a woman aged 30 to 39 in good health. The chain links TRBV18 to TRBJ1-1; TRBD1 agrees at 8 bases. Sequences were obtained from memory CD4+ T cells sorted from blood. The subset: CD45RA-negative fraction. The CDR3, as DNA: TGTGCCAGCTCACCGCAGGGGGCGCGGGACACTGAAGCTTTCTTT. This translates into CASSPQGARDTEAFF.